This T cell receptor (beta chain) is drawn from a study of T-cell memory formation after mild COVID-19. The study, taken as a whole, reports: Day 15 to 85 contracting clones showed balanced CD4/CD8; later expanders leaned CD4+.

This clonotype was recorded a few times. Its target is unknown. One entry per CDR3 protein results from TCRdb running MiXCR on the 5' RACE reads. The repertoire consists of about 47,000 distinct CDR3 sequences, with 8% to 10% occurring once and the leading ten covering about 10%. Germline assignment: CDR1 MGHDK and CDR2 SYGVNS. The CDR3 has 17 amino acids. The trim removed 1 base at V and 0 bases at J, leaving 6 bases unmatched. The sequence was collected from an adult woman who had mild COVID-19 (a few samples of this study predate the infection). Cell type and time point are not known. Sequencing was done on a sample of PBMCs or a T cell subset sorted from them (not recorded which). The gene calls are TRBV25-1 and TRBJ1-3; TRBD1 aligns across 7 bases. The CDR3 sequence is CASSESGQKLSGNTIYF. The DNA of the CDR3 is TGTGCCAGCAGTGAATCGGGACAGAAGCTCTCTGGAAACACCATATATTTT.